The sequence of this T cell receptor (beta chain) was determined in a study of blood T cell repertoires in COVID-19. In the study overall: Collection of acute and convalescent COVID-19 samples took place in the United States, Italy and Spain.

Per the authors' pipeline: Amplification from reference gene primers served as the basis for estimated nucleated cell counts. Clones were sequenced by immunoSEQ multiplex PCR, and TCRdb holds only the in-frame ones, with some missing. V and J calls and clone size are those listed in that table; D and trimming were worked out from the DNA. The sample yields roughly 36,000 clones, 87% seen once. The germline gives CDR1 MDHEN, CDR2 SYDVKM. The V segment lost 5 bases and the J segment 7 bases; nucleotides outside the gene matches: 5. The CDR3 runs to 14 residues. The sequenced sample was peripheral blood. The receptor was derived from a man at least 80 years old with active COVID-19. This chain connects TRBV28 to TRBJ1-6, with 7 bases fitting TRBD1. The CDR3 loop reads CASSLGTANSPLHF. The CDR3 nucleotides read TGTGCCAGCAGTCTCGGGACAGCGAATTCACCCCTCCACTTT.